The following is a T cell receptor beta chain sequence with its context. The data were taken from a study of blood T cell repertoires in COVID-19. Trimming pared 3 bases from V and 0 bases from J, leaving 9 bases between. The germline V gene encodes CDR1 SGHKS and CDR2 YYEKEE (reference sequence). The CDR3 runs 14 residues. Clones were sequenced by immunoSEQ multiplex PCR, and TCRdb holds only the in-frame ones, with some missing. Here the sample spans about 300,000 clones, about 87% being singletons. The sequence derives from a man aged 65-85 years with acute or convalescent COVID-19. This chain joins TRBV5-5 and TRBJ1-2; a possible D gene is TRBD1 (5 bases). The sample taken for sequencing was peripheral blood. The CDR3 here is CASSYTGANYGYTF. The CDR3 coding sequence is TGTGCCAGCAGCTATACAGGAGCTAACTATGGCTACACCTTC.